Below, 20 T cell receptor beta chains from the same sample are listed, as sequenced in a study of T cell repertoires in ileal Crohn's disease. Using immunoSEQ multiplex PCR, the repertoire was profiled, and TCRdb retains in-frame clones only, with some absent. The sample contains roughly 29,000 clones, around 80% of which appear only once. The sample was ileal tissue. The receptors were sampled from an adult with Crohn's disease.

CDR3 amino acids: CASSLAFGTSPYF. The CDR3 bases are TGTGCCAGCAGCTTAGCCTTCGGGACTTCACCGTACTTC. The chain joins TRBV7-2 to TRBJ2-7, with TRBD2 as a possible D gene (6 bases). V lost 0 bases and J 12 bases, leaving 15 bases between the germline ends. CDR3 length: 13 amino acids. Looked up from germline, CDR1 is SGHTA and CDR2 is FQGNSA.

A note on this clone: Other nucleotide sequences in the sample specify the same CDR3. The chain carries TRBV9 and TRBJ2-1; 7 bases map to TRBD2. CDR1 is SGDLS, CDR2 YYNGEE, per germline. V gave up 3 bases and J gave up 6 bases; unmatched junction bases: 6. The CDR3 extends over 14 amino acids. In DNA form, the CDR3 reads TGTGCCAGCAGCGAGGCGGGGAGGGGCAATGAGCAGTTCTTC. Protein product: CASSEAGRGNEQFF.

The rearrangement links TRBV27 to TRBJ2-5; weak D call: TRBD1 (6 bases). The DNA matches TRBJ2-7 better at its end, which makes the J call doubtful. The CDR3 is 13 amino acids. Germline V lookup: CDR1 MNHEY, CDR2 SMNVEV (reference sequence). The CDR3 sequence is CASSRTVGYEQYF. The CDR3 coding sequence is TGTGCCAGCAGTCGGACAGTCGGCTACGAGCAGTACTTC.

This clone was counted between two and nine times. The rearrangement joins TRBV5-6 to TRBJ1-2; D might be TRBD1 (5 bases). Germline CDR1 is SGHDT and CDR2 is YYEEEE. The CDR3 covers 15 residues. The germline V and J ends were trimmed by 6 bases and 3 bases, with 18 bases remaining between them. The CDR3 reads CASTSGGGEDYGYTF. The CDR3 nucleotides read TGTGCCAGCACCTCTGGCGGGGGGGAGGACTATGGCTACACCTTC.

The chain uses TRBV7-2 and TRBJ2-1; 13 nucleotides line up with TRBD2. CDR1 and CDR2 (germline): SGHTA, FQGNSA. This CDR3 has 18 residues. With V trimmed by 1 base and J by 6 bases, 9 bases remained unmatched. The CDR3 coding sequence is TGTGCCAGCAGCTTAGTGTCCTGGACTAGCGGGGGACCCAATGAGCAGTTCTTC. It yields the protein CASSLVSWTSGGPNEQFF.

The chain employs TRBV7-2 and TRBJ2-5; possibly TRBD1 for D (6 bases). The assigned J gene may be wrong: the sequence end matches TRBJ2-7 better. CDR3 length equals 15 residues. Germline CDR1 reads SGHTA; CDR2 reads FQGNSA. The CDR3 is CASSFTGTTNYEQYF. The CDR3 nucleotides are TGTGCCAGCAGCTTCACAGGGACAACTAACTACGAGCAGTACTTC.

The rearrangement joins TRBV2 to TRBJ2-6, with 9 bases fitting TRBD1. This CDR3 contains 18 residues. Germline V gene lookup returns CDR1 SNHLY and CDR2 FYNNEI. V lost 6 bases to trimming and J lost 1 base; unmatched junction nucleotides: 10. The CDR3 DNA is TGTGCCAGCAGCGCTCCGGGACAGGGTCCGTCTGGGGCCAACGTCCTGACTTTC. Translation: CASSAPGQGPSGANVLTF.

The chain's CDR3 is CASSVAGIAGGQETQYF. CDR3 sequence (DNA): TGTGCCAGCAGCGTAGCGGGTATAGCGGGGGGACAAGAGACCCAGTACTTC. V gene TRBV9 combines with J gene TRBJ2-5, with 10 nucleotides matching TRBD2. After removal of 0 bases from V and 2 bases from J, the junction contained 7 bases not matched to a gene. The CDR3 is 17 residues long. Looked up from germline, CDR1 is SGDLS and CDR2 is YYNGEE.

This chain links TRBV10-2 with TRBJ2-1; 10 bases align to TRBD2. CDR1 is WSHSY, CDR2 SAAADI, per germline. This CDR3 region has 16 residues. With 2 bases clipped from V and 5 bases from J, the junction kept 6 bases outside the gene matches. The CDR3 protein is CASSEPGLANHNEQFF. The CDR3 DNA reads TGCGCCAGCAGTGAGCCGGGACTAGCGAACCACAATGAGCAGTTCTTC.

The J gene is TRBJ1-2, the V gene TRBV30; 11 nucleotides align to TRBD1. Germline loops: CDR1 GTSNPN, CDR2 SVGIG (reference sequence). The CDR3 is 17 amino acids. V lost 4 bases and J lost 3; bases outside the gene matches: 13. CDR3 DNA: TGTGCCTGGAACCGCAGGGGACAGGGGGTGAGGGACTATGGCTACACCTTC. Translated: CAWNRRGQGVRDYGYTF.

The chain combines TRBV10-3 with TRBJ2-7; perhaps TRBD2 as D (6 bases). The CDR3 length is 12 residues. Trimming removed 7 bases at V and 5 bases at J, with 12 bases between. Germline assignment: CDR1 ENHRY and CDR2 SYGVKD. The CDR3 region has the DNA TGTGCCATCAATAAGGGAGGCGACGAGCAGTACTTC. Translated, it gives CAINKGGDEQYF.

The chain is built from TRBV7-8 and TRBJ2-5, with D possibly matching TRBD1 (6 bases). The ends were cut back, 5 bases at V and 5 bases at J, with 15 bases in the middle. The germline V gene has CDR1 SGHVS and CDR2 FQNEAQ. The CDR3 has 14 residues. CDR3 protein: CASSASTGFETQYF. CDR3 DNA: TGTGCCAGCAGCGCCTCTACAGGGTTCGAGACCCAGTACTTC. The whole variable domain, filled in from reference TRBV7-8 and TRBJ2-5, reads GAGVSQSPRYKVAKRGQDVALRCDPISGHVSLFWYQQALGQGPEFLTYFQNEAQLDKSGLPSDRFFAERPEGSVSTLKIQRTQQEDSAVYLCASSASTGFETQYFGPGTRLLVL.

The gene calls are TRBV2 and TRBJ2-7, with D perhaps TRBD1 (6 bases). CDR3 length equals 13 residues. V was pared by 4 bases and J by 6 bases, with 13 bases between. Per germline, CDR1 SNHLY and CDR2 FYNNEI. The CDR3 bases are TGTGCCAGCAGTGCGATATTGGGGGCCGAGCAGTACTTC. Protein product: CASSAILGAEQYF.

The chain employs TRBV6-6 and TRBJ2-1; possible D gene TRBD2, 5 bases. Trimming removed 2 bases from V and 8 bases from J, with 10 bases in between. This CDR3 region has 13 residues. Germline loops: CDR1 MNHNY, CDR2 SVGAGI (reference sequence). CDR3 protein: CASSYGGLDEQFF. The DNA for the CDR3 is TGTGCCAGCAGTTACGGAGGCCTCGATGAGCAGTTCTTC.

V gene TRBV7-9 combines with J gene TRBJ1-2; a possible D gene is TRBD1 (6 bases). Germline lookup yields CDR1 SEHNR and CDR2 FQNEAQ (reference sequence). CDR3 length equals 18 residues. V was pared by 5 bases and J by 0 bases, with 22 bases between. The CDR3 spells CASSGGGRFLTANYGYTF. The DNA of the CDR3 is TGTGCCAGCAGCGGCGGGGGCCGATTTTTAACGGCTAACTATGGCTACACCTTC.

V is TRBV6-1 and J is TRBJ2-7, with D possibly matching TRBD1 (6 bases). Deletions cut 8 bases from V and 2 bases from J, with 13 bases between. Germline-derived CDR1 and CDR2 are MNHNS and SASEGT. This CDR3 has 13 residues. CDR3 loop: CASRDILTYEQYF. DNA for the CDR3: TGTGCCAGCCGGGACATCCTCACCTACGAGCAGTACTTC.

In nucleotides, the CDR3 is TGCGCCAGCAGCCAACGTCTAGATTTAAGAACCGGGGAGCTGTTTTTT. Translated: CASSQRLDLRTGELFF. The chain employs TRBV4-1 and TRBJ2-2; no reliable D call. V lost 2 bases to trimming and J lost 5 bases, with 15 bases between them. Germline loops: CDR1 MGHRA, CDR2 YSYEKL. This CDR3 comprises 16 residues.

This chain uses TRBV25-1 with TRBJ2-7; TRBD1 aligns across 8 bases. Germline CDR1 is MGHDK and CDR2 is SYGVNS. The CDR3 spans 13 residues. V lost 6 bases to trimming and J lost 0 bases; unmatched junction nucleotides: 1. CDR3 sequence: CASRGQGSYEQYF. The CDR3 nucleotides read TGTGCCAGCAGAGGACAGGGCTCCTACGAGCAGTACTTC.

The chain is built from TRBV27 and TRBJ2-7, with 8 bases fitting TRBD1. The CDR3 is 13 residues long. Germline assignment: CDR1 MNHEY and CDR2 SMNVEV (reference sequence). J gave up 3 bases and V 5 bases, and 3 bases lay outside the gene matches. This chain's CDR3 is CASSPGQGYEQYF. The CDR3 coding sequence is TGTGCCAGCAGTCCCGGACAGGGCTACGAGCAGTACTTC.

This sequence joins TRBV10-1 and TRBJ2-2; 9 bases agree with TRBD2. With 2 bases clipped from V and 4 bases from J, the junction kept 20 bases outside the gene matches. The CDR3 loop spans 21 amino acids. Germline V gene sequence: CDR1 WNHNN, CDR2 SYGVQD (reference sequence). The CDR3 DNA is TGCGCCAGCAGTGAGGTGGTGAGGGCGGGGGGGCGTTCCCGGGGCACCGGGGAGCTGTTTTTT. It specifies CASSEVVRAGGRSRGTGELFF.